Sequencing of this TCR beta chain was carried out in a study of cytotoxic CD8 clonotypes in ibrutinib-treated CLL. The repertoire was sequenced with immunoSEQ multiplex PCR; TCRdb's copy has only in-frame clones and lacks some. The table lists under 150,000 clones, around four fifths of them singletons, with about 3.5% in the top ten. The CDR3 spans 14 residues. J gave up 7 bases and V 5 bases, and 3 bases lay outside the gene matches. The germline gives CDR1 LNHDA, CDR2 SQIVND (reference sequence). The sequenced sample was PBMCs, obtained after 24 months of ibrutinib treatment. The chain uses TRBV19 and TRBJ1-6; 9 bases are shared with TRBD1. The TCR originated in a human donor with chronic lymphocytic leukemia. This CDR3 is CASSAGTGNSPLHF. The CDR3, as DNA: TGTGCCAGTAGTGCCGGGACAGGGAATTCACCCCTCCACTTT.